The 19 T cell receptor beta chains below all came from one sample that was sequenced in a study of T cell changes during pregnancy in multiple sclerosis. The table came from immunoSEQ multiplex PCR; TCRdb's copy has only in-frame clones and leaves some out. The table lists some 110,000 clones, around 90% of them singletons, with 1.5% to 2% in the top ten. Sequencing used peripheral blood, obtained before pregnancy. Receptors originate from a female donor with multiple sclerosis, enrolled in a pregnancy study.

This chain joins TRBV7-2 and TRBJ1-5; D is unresolved. The CDR3 has 14 residues. V was shortened by 1 base and J by 2 bases, with 6 bases between the two germline ends. The germline V gene encodes CDR1 SGHTA and CDR2 FQGNSA. The CDR3 nucleotides are TGTGCCAGCAGCTTAGAGGAGGGCAATCAGCCCCAGCATTTT. It specifies CASSLEEGNQPQHF.

The genes are TRBV15 and TRBJ1-2; D not certain. Per the germline V gene, CDR1 is LNHNV and CDR2 is YYDKDF (reference sequence). The CDR3 runs 15 residues. Trimming took 2 bases from V and 6 from J, leaving 16 bases between them. The DNA of the CDR3 is TGTGCCACCAGCAGACGACCCGGGGTGATGGATGGCTACACCTTC. It translates to CATSRRPGVMDGYTF. Filled out from reference TRBV15 and TRBJ1-2, the complete variable domain reads DAMVIQNPRYQVTQFGKPVTLSCSQTLNHNVMYWYQQKSSQAPKLLFHYYDKDFNNEADTPDNFQSRRPNTSFCFLDIRSPGLGDTAMYLCATSRRPGVMDGYTFGSGTRLTVV.

The genes are TRBV7-6 and TRBJ1-2; the D is unclear. Trimming pared 4 bases from V and 2 bases from J, leaving 8 bases between. The CDR3 has 13 residues. CDR1 and CDR2 from the germline V gene are SGHVS and FNYEAQ. DNA for the CDR3: TGTGCCAGCAGCTCCCGGGAGAACTATGGCTACACCTTC. Translated: CASSSRENYGYTF.

This sequence joins TRBV10-1 and TRBJ2-6; the D is unclear. This CDR3 region has 16 residues. V lost 2 bases and J lost 0, with 8 bases in between. The germline gives CDR1 WNHNN, CDR2 SYGVQD (reference sequence). The CDR3 DNA follows: TGCGCCAGCAGTGAGAAAGCTTTCTCTGGGGCCAACGTCCTGACTTTC. It codes for CASSEKAFSGANVLTF.

CDR3 DNA: TGTGCCAGCAATTTAGCGGGAGTGGGTTACGAGCAGTACTTC. Its protein is CASNLAGVGYEQYF. The chain carries TRBV25-1 and TRBJ2-7, with TRBD2 matching 9 bases. This CDR3 is 14 amino acids long. Germline CDR1 is MGHDK and CDR2 is SYGVNS. V dropped 7 bases and J dropped 4; count of bases not matched to a gene: 8.

This chain links TRBV15 with TRBJ2-7; 10 positions agree with TRBD2. The CDR3 has 13 amino acids. Trimming took 6 bases from V and 4 from J; bases not matched to a gene: 3. Germline CDR1 and CDR2: LNHNV and YYDKDF (reference sequence). The CDR3 DNA reads as TGTGCCACCAGGGAAGCGGGAGGGTACGAGCAGTACTTC. Translation gives CATREAGGYEQYF.

The V gene is TRBV4-1, the J gene TRBJ2-2; TRBD1 agrees at 7 bases. Trimming at V came to 1 base and at J to 8 bases, leaving 4 bases not matched to a gene. The length of the CDR3 is 14 residues. Germline-derived CDR1 and CDR2 are MGHRA and YSYEKL. The CDR3 loop is CASSQATGEGELFF. CDR3 coding DNA: TGCGCCAGCAGCCAAGCTACAGGGGAAGGGGAGCTGTTTTTT.

The chain uses TRBV2 and TRBJ1-1; the D is unclear. V lost 4 bases to trimming and J lost 5 bases, with 11 bases between them. The CDR3 runs to 13 residues. The germline CDR1 and CDR2 sequences are SNHLY and FYNNEI. CDR3 protein: CASSVGRRTEAFF. The CDR3 nucleotides read TGTGCCAGCAGTGTGGGAAGGAGGACTGAAGCTTTCTTT.

This chain connects TRBV10-3 to TRBJ2-3; 7 bases align to TRBD1. The junction had 3 bases not matched to a gene; V was cut back by 7 bases and J by 2 bases. The germline CDR1 and CDR2 sequences are ENHRY and SYGVKD. This CDR3 comprises 13 residues. This CDR3 is CAIMGQNTDTQYF. CDR3 sequence (DNA): TGTGCCATCATGGGACAGAACACAGATACGCAGTATTTT.

This clone was detected a few times. This chain links TRBV19 with TRBJ1-1, with D tentatively TRBD1 (5 bases). The V end was cut by 3 bases, the J end by 4 bases, with 9 bases between. Germline CDR1 LNHDA, CDR2 SQIVND (reference sequence). The CDR3 loop spans 13 amino acids. CDR3 sequence reads: CASSMEGSTEAFF. The DNA of the CDR3 is TGTGCCAGTAGTATGGAGGGGAGCACTGAAGCTTTCTTT.

The chain has TRBV7-2 and TRBJ2-5; 7 positions match TRBD2. Germline lookup yields CDR1 SGHTA and CDR2 FQGNSA. The V gene end was trimmed by 4 bases and the J gene end by 0 bases; junction bases not matched to a gene: 2. The CDR3 length is 14 residues. The CDR3 DNA is TGTGCCAGCAGCTCTAGCGGTTACCAAGAGACCCAGTACTTC. Its translation is CASSSSGYQETQYF. The full variable domain, with the rest looked up from reference TRBV7-2 and TRBJ2-5, is GAGVSQSPSNKVTEKGKDVELRCDPISGHTALYWYRQSLGQGLEFLIYFQGNSAPDKSGLPSDRFSAERTGGSVSTLTIQRTQQEDSAVYLCASSSSGYQETQYFGPGTRLLVL.

This sequence joins TRBV19 and TRBJ2-2; 11 bases are a match to TRBD1. The germline gives CDR1 LNHDA, CDR2 SQIVND (reference sequence). The length of the CDR3 is 16 residues. V lost 3 bases and J lost 5; bases outside the gene matches: 5. CDR3 coding DNA: TGTGCCAGTAGTATGGACAGGGGGCGAACTACCGGGGAGCTGTTTTTT. The encoded protein is CASSMDRGRTTGELFF.

The rearrangement joins TRBV2 to TRBJ1-1; 7 bases agree with TRBD1. V gave up 6 bases and J gave up 0 bases; unmatched junction bases: 4. Per germline, CDR1 SNHLY and CDR2 FYNNEI. This CDR3 has 14 residues. The CDR3 bases are TGTGCCAGCAGGACAGGGCCCATGAACACTGAAGCTTTCTTT. It translates to CASRTGPMNTEAFF. The full variable domain, completed using reference TRBV2 and TRBJ1-1, is EPEVTQTPSHQVTQMGQEVILRCVPISNHLYFYWYRQILGQKVEFLVSFYNNEISEKSEIFDDQFSVERPDGSNFTLKIRSTKLEDSAMYFCASRTGPMNTEAFFGQGTRLTVV.

The V and J genes are TRBV11-3 and TRBJ1-2, with D perhaps TRBD1 (6 bases). The CDR3 spans 15 residues. CDR1 and CDR2 (germline): SGHNT, YENEEA. V was trimmed by 8 bases and J by 8 bases, leaving 24 bases between them. The CDR3 sequence is CASGRRDTPGAGYTF. In DNA, the CDR3 is TGTGCCAGCGGACGAAGGGACACTCCAGGGGCGGGCTACACCTTC.

The chain is built from TRBV4-1 and TRBJ2-5; D may be TRBD1 (5 bases). The CDR3 contains 17 residues. V was pared by 0 bases and J by 4 bases, with 18 bases between. From germline, CDR1 is MGHRA and CDR2 YSYEKL. The CDR3 sequence: CASSQDPAGKVGETQYF. The CDR3 coding sequence is TGCGCCAGCAGCCAAGATCCGGCAGGGAAGGTTGGAGAGACCCAGTACTTC.

The chain links TRBV25-1 to TRBJ1-2, with D uncertain. CDR3 length: 11 residues. The V gene lost 5 bases and the J gene lost 4 bases, with 5 bases spanning the gap. From germline, CDR1 is MGHDK and CDR2 SYGVNS. The CDR3 DNA reads as TGTGCCAGCAGTTATCTCTATGGCTACACCTTC. Residues: CASSYLYGYTF.

In its sample, this clone is medium-sized. The identical CDR3 is also encoded by other nucleotide sequences in the sample. This rearrangement joins TRBV7-2 to TRBJ1-5; D is undetermined. The CDR3 totals 15 residues. Between the trimmed V and J ends, which lost 1 base and 1 base, there was a span of 8 bases. Germline V gene data show CDR1 as SGHTA and CDR2 as FQGNSA. This chain's CDR3 is CASSLVTGSNQPQHF. The CDR3 bases are TGTGCCAGCAGCTTAGTCACCGGGAGCAATCAGCCCCAGCATTTT.

This chain uses TRBV29-1 with TRBJ2-7; TRBD1 matches 7 bases. The CDR3 sequence is 10 residues long. V lost 8 bases, J lost 5 bases, and 3 bases stayed unmatched. The V gene's germline CDR1 is SQVTM and CDR2 ANQGSEA. The CDR3 coding sequence is TGCAGCACAGGGACAGACGAGCAGTACTTC. It codes for CSTGTDEQYF.

This chain uses TRBV19 with TRBJ1-1; D is unresolved. CDR1 and CDR2 from the germline V gene are LNHDA and SQIVND (reference sequence). Trimming pared 8 bases from V and 5 bases from J, leaving 27 bases between. CDR3 size: 17 residues. DNA of the CDR3: TGTGCCAGTTCCACCGCCCGGGGAGGCATCGGAGGGACTGAAGCTTTCTTT. This translates into CASSTARGGIGGTEAFF.